This TCR beta chain was documented in a study of beta chain features in type 1 diabetes. Looking at the study overall: The patient and healthy donor groups were comparable for age, gender and cell yields. Findings of the study overall: Equally in patients and controls, shorter templates might have been favored by PCR. Shortening that was moderate but significant affected the TCRB CDR3s of Type 1 diabetes patients in all four CD4+ subsets.

This clone was picked up a small number of times. Its antigen is unknown. Trimming removed 5 bases from V and 4 bases from J; junction bases left unmatched: 8. The CDR3 totals 15 residues. The germline V gene has CDR1 KGHSH and CDR2 LQKENI. Sequencing targeted expressed TCRB transcripts, as all isolated RNA had been reverse transcribed. This table comes from immunoSEQ multiplex PCR, and its TCRdb copy is limited to in-frame clones, with some not included. The sample has some 330,000 clones, about 11% seen once. Sample: naive CD4+ T cells from blood. This TCR came from a woman in her twenties or thirties in good health. The rearrangement uses TRBV18 and TRBJ2-4; TRBD1 matches at 7 bases. The chain's CDR3 is CASSGGQSPKNIQYF. The CDR3 DNA reads as TGTGCCAGCTCAGGGGGACAGAGCCCTAAAAACATTCAGTACTTC.